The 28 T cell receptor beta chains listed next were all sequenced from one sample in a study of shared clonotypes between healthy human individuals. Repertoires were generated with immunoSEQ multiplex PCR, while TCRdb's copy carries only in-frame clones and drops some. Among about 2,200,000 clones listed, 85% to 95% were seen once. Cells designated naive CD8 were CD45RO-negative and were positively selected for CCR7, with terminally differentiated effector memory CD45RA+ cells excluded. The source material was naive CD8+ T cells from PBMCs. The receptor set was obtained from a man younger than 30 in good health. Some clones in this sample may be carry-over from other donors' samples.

CDR3 sequence reads: CASSLVGGGGSYEQFF. The CDR3 DNA sequence: TGTGCCAGCAGCTTAGTTGGGGGTGGTGGGAGTTATGAGCAGTTCTTC. This chain uses TRBV7-7 with TRBJ2-1; D is possibly TRBD1 or TRBD2 (5 bases each). CDR1 SSHAT and CDR2 FNYEAQ come from the germline V gene (reference sequence). This CDR3 has 16 residues. V lost 1 base, J lost 8 bases, and 18 bases lay in between.

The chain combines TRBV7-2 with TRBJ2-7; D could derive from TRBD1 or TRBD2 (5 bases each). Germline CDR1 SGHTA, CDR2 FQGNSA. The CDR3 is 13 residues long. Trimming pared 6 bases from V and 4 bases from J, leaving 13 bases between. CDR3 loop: CASSPGPRYEQYF. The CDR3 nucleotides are TGTGCCAGCAGTCCGGGACCGAGGTACGAGCAGTACTTC. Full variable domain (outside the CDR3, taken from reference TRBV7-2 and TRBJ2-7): GAGVSQSPSNKVTEKGKDVELRCDPISGHTALYWYRQSLGQGLEFLIYFQGNSAPDKSGLPSDRFSAERTGGSVSTLTIQRTQQEDSAVYLCASSPGPRYEQYFGPGTRLTVT.

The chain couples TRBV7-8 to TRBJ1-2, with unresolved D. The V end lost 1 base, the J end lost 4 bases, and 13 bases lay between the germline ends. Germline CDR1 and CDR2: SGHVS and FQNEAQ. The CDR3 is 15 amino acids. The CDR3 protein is CASSLELGLGYGYTF. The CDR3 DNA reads TGTGCCAGCAGCTTAGAGTTAGGCCTCGGCTATGGCTACACCTTC.

CDR3 sequence reads: CASSLSNREGEQYF. The CDR3 region has the DNA TGTGCCAGCAGTTTATCGAACAGGGAAGGCGAGCAGTACTTC. The chain links TRBV27 to TRBJ2-7; TRBD1 might be the D (6 bases). Trimming took off 0 bases at V and 6 bases at J, with 12 bases between the two ends. The CDR3 has 14 residues. Per germline, CDR1 MNHEY and CDR2 SMNVEV (reference sequence).

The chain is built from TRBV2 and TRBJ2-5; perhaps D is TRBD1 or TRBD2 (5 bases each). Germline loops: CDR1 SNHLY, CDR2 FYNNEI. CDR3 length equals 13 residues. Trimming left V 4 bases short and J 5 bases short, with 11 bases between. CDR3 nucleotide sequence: TGTGCCAGCAGTGGCTGGGGCGGGGAGACCCAGTACTTC. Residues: CASSGWGGETQYF. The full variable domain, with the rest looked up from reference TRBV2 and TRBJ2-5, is EPEVTQTPSHQVTQMGQEVILRCVPISNHLYFYWYRQILGQKVEFLVSFYNNEISEKSEIFDDQFSVERPDGSNFTLKIRSTKLEDSAMYFCASSGWGGETQYFGPGTRLLVL.

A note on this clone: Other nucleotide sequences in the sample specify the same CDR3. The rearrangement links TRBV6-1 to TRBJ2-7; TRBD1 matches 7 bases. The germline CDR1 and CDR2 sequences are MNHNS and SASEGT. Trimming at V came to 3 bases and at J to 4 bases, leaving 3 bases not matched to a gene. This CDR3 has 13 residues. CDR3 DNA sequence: TGTGCCAGCAGTGACAGGGGGTCGTACGAGCAGTACTTC. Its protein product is CASSDRGSYEQYF.

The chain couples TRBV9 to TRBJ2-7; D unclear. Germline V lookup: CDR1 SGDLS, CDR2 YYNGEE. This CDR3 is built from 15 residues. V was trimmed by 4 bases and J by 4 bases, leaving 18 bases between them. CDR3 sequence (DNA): TGTGCCAGCAGCCAGTCAGGAGCCCCTGGGTACGAGCAGTACTTC. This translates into CASSQSGAPGYEQYF.

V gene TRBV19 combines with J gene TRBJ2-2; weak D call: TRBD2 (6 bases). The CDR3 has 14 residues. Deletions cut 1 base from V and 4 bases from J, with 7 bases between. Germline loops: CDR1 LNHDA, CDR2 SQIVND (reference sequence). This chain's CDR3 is CASSIGAGTGELFF. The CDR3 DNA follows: TGTGCCAGTAGTATAGGAGCGGGCACCGGGGAGCTGTTTTTT.

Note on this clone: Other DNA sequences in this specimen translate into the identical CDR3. The CDR3 DNA follows: TGTGCCAGCAGTCCCCGACTAGCGGGAGTGGCAGATACGCAGTATTTT. Amino acid sequence: CASSPRLAGVADTQYF. V usage is TRBV27 and J usage is TRBJ2-3, with 12 bases matching TRBD2. After removal of 5 bases from V and 4 bases from J, the junction contained 7 bases not matched to a gene. From germline, CDR1 is MNHEY and CDR2 SMNVEV (reference sequence). The CDR3 consists of 16 residues.

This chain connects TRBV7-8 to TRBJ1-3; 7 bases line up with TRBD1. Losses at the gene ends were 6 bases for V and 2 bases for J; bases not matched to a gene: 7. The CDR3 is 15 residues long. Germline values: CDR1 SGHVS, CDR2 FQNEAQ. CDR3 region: CASRLGGSAGNTIYF. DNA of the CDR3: TGTGCCAGCAGGCTAGGGGGCTCAGCTGGAAACACCATATATTTT. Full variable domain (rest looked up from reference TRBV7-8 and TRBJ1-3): GAGVSQSPRYKVAKRGQDVALRCDPISGHVSLFWYQQALGQGPEFLTYFQNEAQLDKSGLPSDRFFAERPEGSVSTLKIQRTQQEDSAVYLCASRLGGSAGNTIYFGEGSWLTVV.

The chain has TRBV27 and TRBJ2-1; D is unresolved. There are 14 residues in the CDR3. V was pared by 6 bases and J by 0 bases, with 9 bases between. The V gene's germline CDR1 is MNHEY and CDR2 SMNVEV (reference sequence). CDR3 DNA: TGTGCCAGCAGATTCGCGAGCTCCTACAATGAGCAGTTCTTC. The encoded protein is CASRFASSYNEQFF.

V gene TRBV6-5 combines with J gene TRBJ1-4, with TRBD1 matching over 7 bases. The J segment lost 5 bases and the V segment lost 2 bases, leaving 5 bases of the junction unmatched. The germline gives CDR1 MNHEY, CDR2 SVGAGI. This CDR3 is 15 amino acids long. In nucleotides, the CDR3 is TGTGCCAGCAGTTACAGGGACAGCCCGAATGAAAAACTGTTTTTT. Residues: CASSYRDSPNEKLFF.

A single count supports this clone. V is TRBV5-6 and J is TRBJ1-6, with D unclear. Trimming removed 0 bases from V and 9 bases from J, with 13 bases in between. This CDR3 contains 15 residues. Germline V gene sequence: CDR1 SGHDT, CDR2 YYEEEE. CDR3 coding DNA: TGTGCCAGCAGCTTGGGTGGTAGTACGGGTTCACCCCTCCACTTT. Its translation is CASSLGGSTGSPLHF.

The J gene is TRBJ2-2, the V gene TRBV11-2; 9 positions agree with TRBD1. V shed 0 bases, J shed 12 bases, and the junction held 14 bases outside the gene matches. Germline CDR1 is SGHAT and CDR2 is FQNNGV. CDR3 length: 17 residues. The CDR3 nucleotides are TGTGCCAGCAGCTTAGACAAGAAACAGGGGGCGCTTTGGAAGCTGTTTTTT. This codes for CASSLDKKQGALWKLFF.

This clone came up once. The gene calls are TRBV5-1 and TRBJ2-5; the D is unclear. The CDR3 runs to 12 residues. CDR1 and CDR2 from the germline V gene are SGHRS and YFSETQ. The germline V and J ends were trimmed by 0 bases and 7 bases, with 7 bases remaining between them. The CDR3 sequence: CASSLGETTQYF. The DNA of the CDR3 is TGCGCCAGCAGCTTGGGCGAAACGACCCAGTACTTC.

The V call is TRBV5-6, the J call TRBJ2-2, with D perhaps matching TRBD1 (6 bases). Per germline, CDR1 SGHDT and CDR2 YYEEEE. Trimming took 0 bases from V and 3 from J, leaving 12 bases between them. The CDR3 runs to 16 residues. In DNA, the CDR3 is TGTGCCAGCAGCTTGGACGCAGGGGCGGACACCGGGGAGCTGTTTTTT. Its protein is CASSLDAGADTGELFF.

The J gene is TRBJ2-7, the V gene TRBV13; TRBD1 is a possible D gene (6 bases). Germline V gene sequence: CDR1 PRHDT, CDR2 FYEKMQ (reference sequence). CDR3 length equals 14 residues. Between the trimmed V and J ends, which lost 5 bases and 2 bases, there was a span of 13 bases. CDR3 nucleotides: TGTGCCAGCAGCACAACAGGGCCGGCCTACGAGCAGTACTTC. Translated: CASSTTGPAYEQYF.

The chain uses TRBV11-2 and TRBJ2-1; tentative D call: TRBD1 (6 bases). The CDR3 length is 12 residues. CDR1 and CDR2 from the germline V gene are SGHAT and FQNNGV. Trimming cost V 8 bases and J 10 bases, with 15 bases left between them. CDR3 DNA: TGTGCCAGCGGTTTGGGGGCCGGGGAGCAGTTCTTC. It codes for CASGLGAGEQFF.

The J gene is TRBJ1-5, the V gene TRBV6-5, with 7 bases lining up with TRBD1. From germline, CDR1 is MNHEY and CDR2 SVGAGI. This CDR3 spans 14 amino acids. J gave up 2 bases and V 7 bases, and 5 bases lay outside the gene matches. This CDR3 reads CASIDREGNQPQHF. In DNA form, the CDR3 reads TGTGCCAGCATCGACAGGGAGGGCAATCAGCCCCAGCATTTT.

The CDR3 DNA reads as TGCGCCAGCAGCTCTTACCAGACTAGCGGCAATGAGCAGTTCTTC. Its protein product is CASSSYQTSGNEQFF. The rearrangement links TRBV5-1 to TRBJ2-1; 9 bases match TRBD2. The germline gives CDR1 SGHRS, CDR2 YFSETQ. Trimming cost V 3 bases and J 6 bases; bases outside gene matches: 7. CDR3 length equals 15 residues.

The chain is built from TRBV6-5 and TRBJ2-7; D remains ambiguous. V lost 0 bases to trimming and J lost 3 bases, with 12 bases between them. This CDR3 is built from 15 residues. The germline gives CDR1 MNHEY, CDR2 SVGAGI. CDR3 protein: CASSYSTYSLYEQYF. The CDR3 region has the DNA TGTGCCAGCAGTTACTCGACGTACAGTCTCTACGAGCAGTACTTC.

The CDR3, as DNA: TGCGCCAGCAGCCAAGCGCCTACTAGCGTCCCCGGGGAGCTGTTTTTT. Translating it yields CASSQAPTSVPGELFF. V and J are TRBV4-1 and TRBJ2-2; TRBD2 agrees at 7 bases. Germline trimming cut 1 base from V and 6 bases from J; bases unmatched to any gene: 8. The CDR3 is 16 residues long. Germline V gene data show CDR1 as MGHRA and CDR2 as YSYEKL.

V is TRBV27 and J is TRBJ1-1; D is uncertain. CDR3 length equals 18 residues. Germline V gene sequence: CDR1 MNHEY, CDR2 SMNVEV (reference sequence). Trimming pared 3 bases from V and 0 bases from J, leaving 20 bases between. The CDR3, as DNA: TGTGCCAGCAGTTTTCTACGTATTGGTGGCGGGGTGAACACTGAAGCTTTCTTT. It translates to CASSFLRIGGGVNTEAFF.

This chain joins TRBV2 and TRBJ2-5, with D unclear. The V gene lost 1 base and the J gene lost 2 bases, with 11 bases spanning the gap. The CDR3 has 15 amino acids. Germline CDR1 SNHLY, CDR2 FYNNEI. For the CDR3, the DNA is TGTGCCAGCAGTGAAGGGTGGAAGTCACAAGAGACCCAGTACTTC. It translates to CASSEGWKSQETQYF.

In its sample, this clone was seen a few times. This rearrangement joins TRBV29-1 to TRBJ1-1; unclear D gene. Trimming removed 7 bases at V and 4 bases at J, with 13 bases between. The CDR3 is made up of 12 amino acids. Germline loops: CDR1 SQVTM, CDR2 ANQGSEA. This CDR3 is CSADGVGTEAFF. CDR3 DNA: TGCAGCGCTGACGGAGTTGGCACTGAAGCTTTCTTT.

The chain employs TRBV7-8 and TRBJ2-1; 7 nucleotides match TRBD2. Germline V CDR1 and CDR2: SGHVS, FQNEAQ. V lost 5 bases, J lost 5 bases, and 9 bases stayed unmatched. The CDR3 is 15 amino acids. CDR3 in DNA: TGTGCCAGCAGCACAACCCCTAGCGGAAACAATGAGCAGTTCTTC. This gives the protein CASSTTPSGNNEQFF.

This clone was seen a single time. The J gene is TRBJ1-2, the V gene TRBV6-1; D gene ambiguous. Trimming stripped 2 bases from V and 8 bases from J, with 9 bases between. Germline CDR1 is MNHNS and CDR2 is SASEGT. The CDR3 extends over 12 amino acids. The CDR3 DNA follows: TGTGCCAGCAGTGAAAAAGGGTACGGCTACACCTTC. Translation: CASSEKGYGYTF.

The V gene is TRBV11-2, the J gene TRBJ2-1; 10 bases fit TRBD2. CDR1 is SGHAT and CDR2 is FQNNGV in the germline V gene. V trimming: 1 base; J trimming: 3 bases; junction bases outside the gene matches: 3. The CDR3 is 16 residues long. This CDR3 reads CASSLGPSGGYNEQFF. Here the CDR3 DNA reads TGTGCCAGCAGCTTAGGCCCTAGCGGGGGCTACAATGAGCAGTTCTTC.